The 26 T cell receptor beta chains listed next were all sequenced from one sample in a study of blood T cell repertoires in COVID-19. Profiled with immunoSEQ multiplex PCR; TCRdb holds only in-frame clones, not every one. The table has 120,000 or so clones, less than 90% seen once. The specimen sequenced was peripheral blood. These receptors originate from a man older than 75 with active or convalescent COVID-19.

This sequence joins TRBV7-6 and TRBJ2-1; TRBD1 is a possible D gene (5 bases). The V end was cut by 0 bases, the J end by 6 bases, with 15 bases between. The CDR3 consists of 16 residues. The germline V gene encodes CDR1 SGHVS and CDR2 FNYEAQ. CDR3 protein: CASSLATREGTNEQFF. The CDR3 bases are TGTGCCAGCAGCTTAGCCACCAGGGAAGGCACCAATGAGCAGTTCTTC. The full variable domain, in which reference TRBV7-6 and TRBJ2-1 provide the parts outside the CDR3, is GAGVSQSPRYKVTKRGQDVALRCDPISGHVSLYWYRQALGQGPEFLTYFNYEAQQDKSGLPNDRFSAERPEGSISTLTIQRTEQRDSAMYRCASSLATREGTNEQFFGPGTRLTVL.

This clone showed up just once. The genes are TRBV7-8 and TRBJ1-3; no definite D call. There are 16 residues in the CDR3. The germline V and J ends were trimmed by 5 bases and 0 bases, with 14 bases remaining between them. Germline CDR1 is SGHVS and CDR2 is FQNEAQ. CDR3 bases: TGTGCCAGCAGCCCCCGGGATCCGATCTCTGGAAACACCATATATTTT. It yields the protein CASSPRDPISGNTIYF.

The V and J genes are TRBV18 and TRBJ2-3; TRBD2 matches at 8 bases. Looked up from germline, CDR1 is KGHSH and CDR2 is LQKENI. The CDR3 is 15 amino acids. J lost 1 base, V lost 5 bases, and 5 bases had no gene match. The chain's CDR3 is CASSSYSGGTDTQYF. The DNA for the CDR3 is TGTGCCAGCTCATCCTATAGCGGGGGCACAGATACGCAGTATTTT.

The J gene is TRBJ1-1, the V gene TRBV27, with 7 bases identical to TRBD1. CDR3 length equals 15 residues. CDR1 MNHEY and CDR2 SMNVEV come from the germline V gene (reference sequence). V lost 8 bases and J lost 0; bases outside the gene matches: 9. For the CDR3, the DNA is TGTGCCAGCGTCAGACAGGGACTCATGAACACTGAAGCTTTCTTT. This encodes CASVRQGLMNTEAFF.

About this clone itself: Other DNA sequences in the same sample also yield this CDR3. Written as DNA, the CDR3 is TGCGCCAGCAGCTCCGGACAGGGCAACTATGGCTACACCTTC. Translation gives CASSSGQGNYGYTF. This chain links TRBV5-1 with TRBJ1-2; 8 bases are a match to TRBD1. Germline CDR1 SGHRS, CDR2 YFSETQ. The CDR3 totals 14 residues. V shed 3 bases, J shed 2 bases, and the junction held 3 bases outside the gene matches. The whole variable domain, filled in from reference TRBV5-1 and TRBJ1-2, reads KAGVTQTPRYLIKTRGQQVTLSCSPISGHRSVSWYQQTPGQGLQFLFEYFSETQRNKGNFPGRFSGRQFSNSRSEMNVSTLELGDSALYLCASSSGQGNYGYTFGSGTRLTVV.

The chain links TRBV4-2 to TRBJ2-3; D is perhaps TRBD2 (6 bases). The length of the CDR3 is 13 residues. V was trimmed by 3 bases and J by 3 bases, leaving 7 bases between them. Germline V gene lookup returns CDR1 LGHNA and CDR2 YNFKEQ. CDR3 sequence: CASSHAGTDTQYF. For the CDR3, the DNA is TGTGCCAGCAGCCATGCGGGGACAGATACGCAGTATTTT.

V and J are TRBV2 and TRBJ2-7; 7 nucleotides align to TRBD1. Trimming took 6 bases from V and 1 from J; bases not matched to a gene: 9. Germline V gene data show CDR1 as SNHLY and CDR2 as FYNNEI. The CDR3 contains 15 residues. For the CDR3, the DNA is TGTGCCAGCAGCGCACAGGGGTCTCCTTCCTACGAGCAGTACTTC. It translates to CASSAQGSPSYEQYF.

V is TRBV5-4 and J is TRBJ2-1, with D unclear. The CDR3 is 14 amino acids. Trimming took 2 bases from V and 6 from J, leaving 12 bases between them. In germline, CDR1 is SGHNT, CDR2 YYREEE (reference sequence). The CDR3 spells CASSFERPGNEQFF. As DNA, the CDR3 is TGTGCCAGCAGCTTTGAACGGCCGGGCAATGAGCAGTTCTTC.

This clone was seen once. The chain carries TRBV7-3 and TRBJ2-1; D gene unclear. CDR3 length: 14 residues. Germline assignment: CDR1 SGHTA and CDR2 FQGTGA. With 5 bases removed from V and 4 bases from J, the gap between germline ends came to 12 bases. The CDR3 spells CASSPNVGYNEQFF. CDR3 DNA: TGTGCCAGCAGCCCAAACGTCGGTTACAATGAGCAGTTCTTC.

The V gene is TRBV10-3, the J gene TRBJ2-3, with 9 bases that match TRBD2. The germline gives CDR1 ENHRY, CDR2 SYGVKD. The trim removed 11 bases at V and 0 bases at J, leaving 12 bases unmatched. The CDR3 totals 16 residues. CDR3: CASRGSGGPSTDTQYF. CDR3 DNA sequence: TGTGCCTCCCGGGGTAGCGGGGGTCCTAGCACAGATACGCAGTATTTT.

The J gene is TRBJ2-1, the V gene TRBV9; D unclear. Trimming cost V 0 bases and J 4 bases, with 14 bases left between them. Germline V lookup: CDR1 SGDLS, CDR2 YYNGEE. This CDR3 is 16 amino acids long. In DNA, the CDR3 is TGTGCCAGCAGCGTAGACGGTAGTACGTTATACAATGAGCAGTTCTTC. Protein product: CASSVDGSTLYNEQFF.

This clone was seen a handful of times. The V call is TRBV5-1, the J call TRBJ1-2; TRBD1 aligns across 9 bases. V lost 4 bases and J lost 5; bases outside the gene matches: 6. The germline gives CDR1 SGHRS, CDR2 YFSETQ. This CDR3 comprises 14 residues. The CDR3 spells CASSPQGASYGYTF. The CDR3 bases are TGCGCCAGCAGCCCACAGGGGGCTTCTTATGGCTACACCTTC.

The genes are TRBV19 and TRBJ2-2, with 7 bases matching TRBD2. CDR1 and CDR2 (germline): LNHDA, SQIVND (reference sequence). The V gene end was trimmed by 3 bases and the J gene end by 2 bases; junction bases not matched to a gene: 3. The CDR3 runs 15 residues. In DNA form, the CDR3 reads TGTGCCAGTAGTATTGGGAGGGGTAACACCGGGGAGCTGTTTTTT. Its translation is CASSIGRGNTGELFF.

The CDR3 coding sequence is TGTGCCAGCCAAGGCCGAGACCCGACTAGCTCCTACGAGCAGTACTTC. It yields the protein CASQGRDPTSSYEQYF. J is TRBJ2-7 and V is TRBV7-8; D is possibly TRBD2 (6 bases). Germline V gene data show CDR1 as SGHVS and CDR2 as FQNEAQ. V lost 8 bases and J lost 0, with 20 bases in between. The CDR3 is 16 residues long.

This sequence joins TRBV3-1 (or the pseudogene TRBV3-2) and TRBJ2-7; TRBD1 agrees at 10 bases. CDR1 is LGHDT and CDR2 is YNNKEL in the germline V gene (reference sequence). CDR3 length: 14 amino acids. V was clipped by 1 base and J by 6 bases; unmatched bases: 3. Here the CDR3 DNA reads TGTGCCAGCAGCCAAGGCCGGACAGGGGGCGAGCAGTACTTC. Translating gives CASSQGRTGGEQYF.

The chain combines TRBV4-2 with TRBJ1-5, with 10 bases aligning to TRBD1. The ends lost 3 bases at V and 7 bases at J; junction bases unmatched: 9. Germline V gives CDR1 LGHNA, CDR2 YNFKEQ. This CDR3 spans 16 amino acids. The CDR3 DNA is TGTGCCAGCAGCCAGAAGCGGGGGACAGGGGAACAGCCCCAGCATTTT. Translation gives CASSQKRGTGEQPQHF.

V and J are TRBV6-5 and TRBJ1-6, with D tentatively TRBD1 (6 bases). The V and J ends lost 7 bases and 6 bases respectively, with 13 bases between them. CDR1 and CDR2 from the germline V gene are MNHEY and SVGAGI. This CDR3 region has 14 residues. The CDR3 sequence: CASTSTGGNSPLHF. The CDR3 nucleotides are TGTGCCAGCACTTCGACAGGCGGTAATTCACCCCTCCACTTT.

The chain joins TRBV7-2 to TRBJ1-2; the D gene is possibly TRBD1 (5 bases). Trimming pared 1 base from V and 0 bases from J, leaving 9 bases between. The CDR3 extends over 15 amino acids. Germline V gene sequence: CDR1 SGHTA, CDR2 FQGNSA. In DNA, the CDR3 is TGTGCCAGCAGCTTAGAGGGACTCCCTAACTATGGCTACACCTTC. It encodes CASSLEGLPNYGYTF.

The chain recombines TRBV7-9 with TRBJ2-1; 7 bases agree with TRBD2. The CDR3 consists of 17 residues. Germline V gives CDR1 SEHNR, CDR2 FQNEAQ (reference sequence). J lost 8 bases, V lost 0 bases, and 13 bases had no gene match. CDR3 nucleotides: TGTGCCAGCAGCTTAGCGGGAGGGCCTAGGGTTCGCGATGAGCAGTTCTTC. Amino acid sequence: CASSLAGGPRVRDEQFF.

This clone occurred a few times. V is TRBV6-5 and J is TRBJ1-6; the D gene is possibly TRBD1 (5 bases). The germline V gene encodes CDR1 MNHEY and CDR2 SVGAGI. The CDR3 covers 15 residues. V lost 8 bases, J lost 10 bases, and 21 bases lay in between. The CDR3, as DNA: TGTGCCAGCCGACCACAGACAGCCTTCAGGTCACCCCTCCACTTT. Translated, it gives CASRPQTAFRSPLHF.

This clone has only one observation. CDR3 nucleotides: TGTGCCAGCAGTACCGATCCCAGGGGGACCTACAATGAGCAGTTCTTC. Protein: CASSTDPRGTYNEQFF. This chain uses TRBV21-1 with TRBJ2-1; TRBD1 reflects the table's D call only, with no check against the DNA. TRBV21-1 is described as a pseudogene. This CDR3 is 16 amino acids long.

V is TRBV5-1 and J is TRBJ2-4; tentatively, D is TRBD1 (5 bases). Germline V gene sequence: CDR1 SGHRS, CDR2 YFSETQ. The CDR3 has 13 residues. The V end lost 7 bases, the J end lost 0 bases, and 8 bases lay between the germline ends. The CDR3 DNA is TGCGCCAGCCAGGGCCTAGCCAAAAACATTCAGTACTTC. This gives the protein CASQGLAKNIQYF.

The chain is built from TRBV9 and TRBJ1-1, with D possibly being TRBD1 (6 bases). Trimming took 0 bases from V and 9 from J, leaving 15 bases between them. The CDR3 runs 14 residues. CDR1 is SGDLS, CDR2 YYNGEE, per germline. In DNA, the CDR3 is TGTGCCAGCAGCGTAGCCGGGGGGCCGGGGCAAGCTTTCTTT. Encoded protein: CASSVAGGPGQAFF.

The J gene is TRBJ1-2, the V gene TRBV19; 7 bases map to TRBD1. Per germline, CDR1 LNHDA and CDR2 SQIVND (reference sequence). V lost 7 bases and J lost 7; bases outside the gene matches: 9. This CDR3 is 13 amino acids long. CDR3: CASTPTGRRGYTF. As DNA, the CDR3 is TGTGCCAGTACCCCGACAGGGAGGCGTGGCTACACCTTC.

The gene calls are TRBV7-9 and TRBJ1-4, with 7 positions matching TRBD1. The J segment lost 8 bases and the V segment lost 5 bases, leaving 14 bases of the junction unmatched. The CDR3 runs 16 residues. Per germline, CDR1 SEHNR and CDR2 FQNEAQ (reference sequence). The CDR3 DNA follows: TGTGCCAGCAGCGCCCAACGACAGGGAGTGCGCGAAAAACTGTTTTTT. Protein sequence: CASSAQRQGVREKLFF. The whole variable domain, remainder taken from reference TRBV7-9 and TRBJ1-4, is DTGVSQNPRHKITKRGQNVTFRCDPISEHNRLYWYRQTLGQGPEFLTYFQNEAQLEKSRLLSDRFSAERPKGSFSTLEIQRTEQGDSAMYLCASSAQRQGVREKLFFGSGTQLSVL.

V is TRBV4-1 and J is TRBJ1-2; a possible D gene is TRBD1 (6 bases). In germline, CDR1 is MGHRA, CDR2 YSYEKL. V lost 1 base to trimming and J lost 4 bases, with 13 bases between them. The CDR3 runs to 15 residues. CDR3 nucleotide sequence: TGCGCCAGCAGCCAAGTACAGGGAGTAGGCTATGGCTACACCTTC. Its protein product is CASSQVQGVGYGYTF.